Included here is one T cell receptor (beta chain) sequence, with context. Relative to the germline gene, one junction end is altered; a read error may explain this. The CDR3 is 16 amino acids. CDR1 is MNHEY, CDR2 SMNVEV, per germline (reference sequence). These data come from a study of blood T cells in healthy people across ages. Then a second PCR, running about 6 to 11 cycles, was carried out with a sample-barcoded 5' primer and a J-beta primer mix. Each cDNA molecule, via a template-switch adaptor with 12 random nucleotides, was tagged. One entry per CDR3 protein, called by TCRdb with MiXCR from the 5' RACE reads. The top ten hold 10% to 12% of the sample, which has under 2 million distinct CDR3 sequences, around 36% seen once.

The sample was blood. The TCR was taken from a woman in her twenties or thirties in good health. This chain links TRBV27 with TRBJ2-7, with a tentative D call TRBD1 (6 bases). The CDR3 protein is CASSPSAGTQPYEQYF. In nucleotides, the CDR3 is TGTGCCAGCAGTCCGTCGGCCGGGACACAACCCTATGAGCAGTACTTC.